The sequence of this T cell receptor beta chain was determined in a study of cytomegalovirus exposure and HLA in healthy donors (dated by TCRdb to the late 2010s). Regarding the complete study: In an earlier analysis of 450 to 750 of the donors, less than 350 Gb of sequence data and about 110 million unique TCR beta sequences from about 179 million T cells were reported. To predict cytomegalovirus infection status, the study brought together high-throughput TCR immunosequencing, statistical association of individual TCRs with disease status, and machine learning. The aim of the study was to test whether cataloging public T cell receptors could identify signatures of past pathogen exposure. Alongside the repertoire data, information on donor age, sex, ethnicity and CMV serostatus was compiled. Besides the first cohort of around 700 subjects, a separate validation cohort made up of around 120 different subjects was used. A later analysis re-examined previously published TCR beta repertoires from over 500 donors and added high-resolution HLA genotyping to investigate patterns of TCR occurrence. An early release covering roughly 640 HLA-typed donors comprised roughly 300 gigabases of sequencing data and around 86 million unique TCR sequences. Using immunosequencing, the study profiled T cell repertoires from 640 or so subjects and related those repertoires to cytomegalovirus serostatus. Of the 350 to 400 genotyped donors, 65% to 90% fell in the genetic ancestry cluster associated with self-reported Caucasian donors. About five DR-DQ haplotypes were handled as single units for association and clustering because linkage in the cohort was strong. Every discovery cohort repertoire had been produced on one sequencing platform. An earlier analysis of 500 to 650 of the donors applied high-throughput TCR beta sequencing to assess whether each TCR beta V gene segment acted as functional or pseudogenic. Typing coverage differed by locus: A, B, C, DRB1 and DQB1 were typed in roughly 620-640 donors, DQA1 in about 560, DPA1 in some 600, and DPB1 in 472. Both class I and class II loci were covered by HLA typing, at four-digit resolution. The later analysis used no new phenotypic data to find candidate immune exposures, relying instead on TCR beta sequences and their occurrence across donors. On average, around 200,000 unique TCR beta nucleotide sequences were sequenced per donor among a few hundred genotyped donors of the cohort, with roughly 20% of those sequences being non-productive. A later genetic analysis took genome-wide SNP genotypes for about 55% of the 666 donors and used that subset as a discovery cohort. Overall results and qualifications from the work: A later analysis found that most CMV-associated TCR beta chains appeared HLA-restricted, with HLA associations seemingly driven largely by CMV exposure. Correlated functional status among segregating V segments might reflect linkage disequilibrium, but an unknown experimental factor could not be ruled out. A later analysis associated around 16,000 TCR beta sequences with specific HLA alleles at a false discovery rate of 0.05. Across donors, most TCR sequences were observed very rarely, whereas some public TCRs were present in many individuals. An association between a missense DCLRE1C variant and V-gene and J-gene trimming of TCR beta chains was found in a later genetic analysis and replicated in an independent cohort. A further reported finding was that TCR beta sequences accurately predicted the HLA-A and HLA-B alleles for most subjects in the first cohort. Because counts were too low, around 18 rarely observed V segments, including chromosome 9 orphons, were left out of the earlier analysis of 587 of the donors. Sequencing depth was assumed to be roughly uniform across donors in the presence/absence analyses, though that assumption may not hold. A later genetic analysis reported fewer N-insertions in productive TCRs among donors in an Asian-associated ancestry cluster than the roughly 620-donor mean. According to a later analysis, TCR association rates differed among HLA loci, with DRB1 alleles showing the most associated TCRs and HLA-C alleles showing the fewest. The classifier was reported to diagnose cytomegalovirus status with high specificity and sensitivity in both the original and validation cohorts. Because HLA typing was missing for some donors at each locus, association tests included only the typed subset. Three of the identified cytomegalovirus-associated TCR beta chains were confirmed in vitro to be specific for cytomegalovirus antigens. According to a later analysis, parvovirus B19, influenza, CMV and Epstein-Barr virus appeared linked to several top co-occurrence clusters. In an earlier analysis of about 600 of the donors, most TCR beta V segments appeared in productive rearrangements about 90% or about 30% of the time, broadly matching IMGT annotations. The authors suggested that the approach could potentially be generalized to other disease states and immunological phenotypes. A total of 164 TCR beta chains were listed by the study as associated with cytomegalovirus. A cluster of highly shared sequence variants was judged likely to be a technical artifact of the sequencing pipeline. Strong co-occurrence of HLA alleles, especially DR and DQ, made assigning TCR associations to individual alleles difficult. CMV serostatus was the only immune exposure information available for the cohort. The cohort was sequenced for TCR beta chains only, and without alpha or paired-chain data the features that could be detected were limited. A later analysis found that HLA-associated TCR beta chains were more clonally expanded and had lower generation probabilities than equally common non-associated chains.

Comments on this clone: No cognate antigen has been identified for it. No per-base quality is available; no much larger clone lies one base away.

The cohort was made up of 500 to 850 healthy bone marrow donors. At the time of sampling, all cohort members were nominally healthy, though unrecorded immune exposures were likely present. The donor tested CMV seronegative, placing the donor among the roughly 340 seronegative members of the cohort. A peripheral blood sample was provided by each donor, and peripheral blood mononuclear cells were used for TCR beta sequencing. Genomic DNA was extracted from the blood cell samples with the Qiagen DNeasy Blood Extraction Kit. Library prep was done by the immunoSEQ multiplex PCR assay. The multiplex PCR relied on a mix of 60 forward primers for TCR Vbeta segments and 13 reverse primers for TCR Jbeta segments. The CDR3 region of rearranged TCR beta genes was amplified from genomic DNA by a multiplex PCR assay. The Illumina HiSeq System was used to sequence the amplified TCR beta libraries as 87-base-pair reads. Processing in the source paper ran as follows. A later analysis counted approximately 74 million unique TCR beta chains across the 640 or so repertoires, and some 11 million of these chains were shared by at least two donors. Raw reads were error-corrected and collapsed into unique sequences with a nearest-neighbor algorithm that merged closely related sequences to remove PCR and sequencing errors. CDR3 sequences were aligned to IMGT reference sequences to assign V, D and J gene segments. For a sequence to be retained, at least a six-nucleotide match to both a V gene segment and a J gene segment was required. A rearrangement counted as productive if the CDR3 had no stop codons and remained in frame with V and J, and every other rearrangement counted as non-productive. Following IMGT convention, CDR3 was defined as the stretch from the second conserved V-encoded cysteine up to the conserved J-encoded phenylalanine. In an earlier analysis of around 600 of the donors, sequences lacking an unambiguous match to a single V gene segment were excluded. An earlier analysis of about 590 of the donors classified V segments as functional when productive rearrangements were above 56.7% and as segregating when the standard deviation between donors was above 5%. A statistical classification framework was developed to diagnose cytomegalovirus status using the catalog of TCR beta chain sequences. V and J gene assignment, in a later analysis, came from comparing TCR nucleotide sequences with IMGT/GENE-DB human TR gene sequences. A later analysis assigned CDR3 sequences and most-parsimonious VDJ recombination scenarios with the TCRdist pipeline. In a later analysis, each TCR beta chain was defined by its CDR3 amino acid sequence together with its V-gene family, and reads without a unique V-gene family were excluded. In a later analysis, fewer than 600 highly shared, low-generation-probability nucleotide sequences were removed to address suspected cross-contamination and a sequencing artifact. In a later analysis, a clonal expansion index was calculated for each public chain from normalized within-repertoire ranks of inferred template counts. Generation probabilities in a later analysis came from a VDJ recombination model fitted to out-of-frame rearrangements, and those results were checked against IGoR. In a later analysis, hypergeometric tests were used to score TCR-TCR, TCR-HLA and TCR-CMV co-occurrence, with a repertoire-size bias correction applied to TCR pairs. To estimate false discovery rates, a later analysis permuted the HLA or CMV assignments 20 times. A later analysis grouped co-occurring TCRs with DBSCAN, adding TCRdist sequence similarity when clustering within HLA-allele-positive subsets. Repertoires with fewer than 30,000 or more than 120,000 public chains, plus five repertoires with anomalous nucleotide sharing, were excluded from co-occurrence clustering. As stored in TCRdb, this immuneACCESS dataset retains in-frame rearrangements with V and J assigned. A fraction of the clones does not appear; measured against another copy, unresolved V genes explain less than half of the discrepancy, and the remainder lacks a known reason. That table supplies the V and J calls and clone size; D and trimming were determined from the DNA. This sample gives 180,000 or so clones in total; about 77% of them show up just once. The ten top clones hold roughly 3% of the sample.

The TCR was taken from a female donor in good health and CMV-seronegative. Source material: PBMCs.

Here the CDR3 is given as CARWRTGSTDTQYF. The nucleotide sequence is given as TGTGCCAGGTGGAGGACAGGGAGCACAGATACGCAGTATTTT. The chain is assembled from TRBV2 and TRBJ2-3; 8 of the junction bases match TRBD1. Measured from the cysteine to the phenylalanine, the CDR3 is 14 residues long. Only the CDR3 portion is preserved as DNA: 42 bases, with reading frame beginning at the first base. Sequences SNHLY (CDR1) and FYNNEI (CDR2) are obtained from the germline V gene. Ends trimmed: V by 9 bases, J by 0 bases; bases unmatched to a gene: 5.